Detailed here is one T cell receptor (beta chain). It has no known antigen specificity. Base qualities are missing; no much larger clone stands one base away. This record belongs to a study of beta chain features in type 1 diabetes (dated by TCRdb to the late 2010s). Regarding the complete study: Mean age, gender distribution, total cell number and subset yield did not differ between patients and healthy donors. Across all samples, fewer than 130 million sorted cells were examined, and cell number per subset correlated strongly with RNA yield. In the study, TCRB repertoires of sorted circulating CD4+ T cell subsets from recently diagnosed type 1 diabetes patients were compared with those of matched healthy donors. Naive and central memory subsets were obtained from all 28 donors, but regulatory and stem cell-like memory subsets were isolated from only 8 patients and about eight healthy donors.

A single peripheral blood draw of around 0.11 L on average was collected from each donor into heparinised tubes. A BD FACSAria II was used to sort naive, central memory, regulatory and stem cell-like memory CD4+ T cells with a panel that included CD45RO, CCR7, CD25, CD127, CD95 and CD27. Every sorted population had a purity above 98%. Right away, PBMCs were isolated by Lymphoprep density gradient centrifugation and were stained directly, with no culture step. So that batch effects would be minimized, each experiment stained and sorted samples in pairs, pairing one healthy donor with one patient. Points the paper makes about the study in general: PCR may preferentially amplify shorter templates, but because patient and control samples were amplified and corrected together, any resulting skew would affect both groups equally. At VDJ recombination sites, type 1 diabetes patients had fewer insertions and more deleted nucleotides, which implies abnormalities in thymic rearrangement. Because cDNA was sequenced instead of genomic DNA, activated cells with high expression could be over-represented, although the groups did not differ in activation or CD3 levels. Naive, central memory and regulatory TCRB repertoires appeared more similar among patients than among healthy donors. Only small numbers of individuals were included in the HLA sub-analyses, which left unresolved whether HLA type had any influence on TCRB rearrangement. A moderate but significant shortening of TCRB CDR3 length was observed in type 1 diabetes patients in all four CD4+ subsets.

The High Capacity cDNA Reverse Transcription Kit was used to reverse transcribe all of the isolated RNA, meaning that expressed TCRB transcripts were what got sequenced. Deep immunoSEQ sequencing was performed on naive, central memory and regulatory T cell samples, with an average of roughly 3.3 million total reads per sample. Sorted cells were lysed in RLT buffer, and RNA was extracted using DNase-treated RNeasy Micro or Mini kits according to cell number. Each cell subset was processed on its own to prevent cross-contamination, while patient and healthy donor samples were processed together. TCRB sequences were amplified from cDNA with the immunoSEQ multiplex PCR, producing 87-bp fragments spanning the CDR3 region. Amplicons were sequenced on the Illumina HiSeq platform. On the study's bioinformatics: PCR bias was corrected computationally using synthetic template baselines, and reads within Hamming distance 2 were collapsed, with unmergeable singletons discarded. By aligning reads against IMGT, V, D and J genes, CDR3 length, and insertions or deletions at six rearrangement sites were assigned. Clonotype counts were normalized to sorted cell number within each subset before computing true diversity and Gini coefficients with the tcR R package. The overlap coefficient, calculated on TCRB nucleotide sequences, was used to quantify repertoire sharing. As a proxy for the pre-selection repertoire, out-of-frame TCRB sequences from naive cells were analyzed. The table was pulled from immuneACCESS by TCRdb, which kept in-frame rearrangements only. Such tables lose some clones; where checked, under half of the loss comes from unresolved V genes, and the rest has no known cause. V and J calls and clone size follow that table, whereas D and trimming were derived from the DNA. A total of 200,000 to 250,000 clones appear in this sample, approximately 16% of them only once. Of the sample, about 0.085% is held by the ten largest clones.

The sample was naive CD4+ T cells from blood. The sample's cell subset or site label, in plain terms: true naive CD4+ T cells. The clonotype was recovered from a man aged 30 to 45 with type 1 diabetes.

The CDR3 sequence is CASSRGGSTYEQYF. In nucleotide form, the sequence is TGTGCCAGCAGTCGGGGTGGCAGTACCTACGAGCAGTACTTC. The sequence is built from TRBV7-2 and TRBJ2-7; a weak D assignment points to TRBD2 (5 bases agree). Sequences SGHTA (CDR1) and FQGNSA (CDR2) are obtained from the germline V gene. V gives up 6 bases and J gives up 2 bases, and the segment between their germline ends measures 14 bases. From the cysteine through the phenylalanine, the CDR3 covers 14 amino acids. The read is trimmed to its CDR3 DNA, 42 bases read in frame from base 1.